The 29 T cell receptor beta chains below all came from one sample that was sequenced in a study of regulatory T cells in long-lasting Graves disease (dated by TCRdb to the early 2020s). The library was generated by multiplex PCR. Sequenced on an Illumina HiSeq 4000. iRepertoire HTBI primers and Arm-PCR amplification of CDR3 regions were used to construct TCR beta libraries. TCRdb passed the public sequencing reads through fastp at Q25 and MiXCR, retaining productive beta sequences. When rows share a CDR3 protein, they turn into one entry using the most common DNA and genes. A total of some 370,000 distinct CDR3 sequences appear in this sample, 20% to 25% of them only once. Around 30% of the sample rests with the top ten. Interpreted using the paper, the time point label stands for: persistent/refractory GD, antithyroid drugs over 5 years with positive TRAb. For both TCR sequencing and RNA sequencing, RNA was extracted from PBMCs in TRIzol.

The starting material was peripheral blood mononuclear cells (PBMCs), obtained when the disease was refractory, from a patient treated with antithyroid drugs. Receptors were obtained from a woman aged 40 to 49 with Graves disease. Donor details come from another sample of the same person, matched by shared clones.

A few counts support this clonotype. This chain uses TRBV25-1 with TRBJ2-3, with unresolved D. The CDR3 is 16 residues long. The germline V and J ends were trimmed by 1 base and 0 bases, with 11 bases remaining between them. The germline gives CDR1 MGHDK, CDR2 SYGVNS. The CDR3 coding sequence is TGTGCCAGCAGTGAATCTCGCGGAGTTAGCACAGATACGCAGTATTTT. Translating gives CASSESRGVSTDTQYF.

This clonotype was detected a few times. The chain couples TRBV12-3 or TRBV12-4 to TRBJ2-3, with 13 positions matching TRBD2. The CDR3 contains 17 residues. The V and J ends lost 3 bases and 5 bases, in that order; junction bases with no gene match: 8. The CDR3 reads CASSFRGLAGVRDTQYF. The CDR3 nucleotides read TGTGCCAGCAGTTTCAGAGGACTAGCGGGAGTAAGAGATACGCAGTATTTT.

To note about this clonotype: The junction shows a germline mismatch at one end, possibly a read error. This chain connects TRBV5-5 to TRBJ1-6; D uncertain. Germline assignment: CDR1 SGHKS and CDR2 YYEKEE (reference sequence). CDR3 size: 15 residues. CDR3 bases: TGTGTCAGCGCCGGAGCGTCCGGGTCGAATTCACCCCTCCACTTT. It codes for CVSAGASGSNSPLHF.

Worth noting for this clonotype: A much larger clone lies a single base off, so this may be a read error. The J gene is TRBJ1-5, the V gene TRBV7-9; no reliable D call. CDR3 length: 14 amino acids. The V and J ends lost 1 base and 5 bases respectively, with 9 bases between them. Germline V gene lookup returns CDR1 SEHNR and CDR2 FQNEAQ (reference sequence). The CDR3 reads CASSLVGDYQPQHF. DNA of the CDR3: TGTGCCAGCAGCTTAGTAGGAGACTATCAGCCCCAGCATTTT. Complete variable domain (other parts from reference TRBV7-9 and TRBJ1-5): DTGVSQNPRHKITKRGQNVTFRCDPISEHNRLYWYRQTLGQGPEFLTYFQNEAQLEKSRLLSDRFSAERPKGSFSTLEIQRTEQGDSAMYLCASSLVGDYQPQHFGDGTRLSIL.

This clonotype was detected ten times or more. This sequence joins TRBV28 and TRBJ1-2; TRBD1 is a possible D gene (6 bases). Looked up from germline, CDR1 is MDHEN and CDR2 is SYDVKM. V lost 5 bases, J lost 6 bases, and 13 bases lay in between. The CDR3 has 13 residues. The CDR3, as DNA: TGTGCCAGCAGTCCTCGGACAGTTCATGGCTACACCTTC. Translated: CASSPRTVHGYTF.

CDR3 amino acids: CASSGTSGTDTQYF. The CDR3 DNA is TGTGCCAGCAGTGGGACTAGCGGCACAGATACGCAGTATTTT. The chain combines TRBV2 with TRBJ2-3; 9 bases fit TRBD2. Germline CDR1 SNHLY, CDR2 FYNNEI. The CDR3 is made up of 14 amino acids. V lost 4 bases to trimming and J lost 1 base; unmatched junction nucleotides: 0.

This clonotype was recorded at least ten times. The rearrangement joins TRBV29-1 to TRBJ1-1; D unclear. The CDR3 loop spans 13 amino acids. Per the germline V gene, CDR1 is SQVTM and CDR2 is ANQGSEA. Trimming took off 5 bases at V and 0 bases at J, with 10 bases between the two ends. CDR3 sequence: CSVKSQLNTEAFF. DNA of the CDR3: TGCAGCGTTAAGAGCCAGTTGAACACTGAAGCTTTCTTT.

This clonotype was observed at least ten times. V gene TRBV28 combines with J gene TRBJ2-4; D could derive from TRBD1 or TRBD2 (5 bases each). Germline lookup yields CDR1 MDHEN and CDR2 SYDVKM. This CDR3 is built from 15 residues. V lost 4 bases and J lost 1, with 11 bases in between. CDR3 nucleotide sequence: TGTGCCAGCAGTTCTCCCGAGGGGGCCAAAAACATTCAGTACTTC. This translates into CASSSPEGAKNIQYF.

The sample holds many counts of this clonotype. CDR3 sequence reads: CASSPYPGTAQETQYF. CDR3 in DNA: TGTGCCAGCAGTCCTTATCCCGGGACGGCGCAAGAGACCCAGTACTTC. The genes are TRBV28 and TRBJ2-5; perhaps D is TRBD1 or TRBD2 (5 bases each). This CDR3 region has 16 residues. The V and J ends lost 5 bases and 2 bases respectively, with 18 bases between them. Per the germline V gene, CDR1 is MDHEN and CDR2 is SYDVKM. Full variable domain (remainder filled in from reference TRBV28 and TRBJ2-5): DVKVTQSSRYLVKRTGEKVFLECVQDMDHENMFWYRQDPGLGLRLIYFSYDVKMKEKGDIPEGYSVSREKKERFSLILESASTNQTSMYLCASSPYPGTAQETQYFGPGTRLLVL.

The genes are TRBV6-2 or TRBV6-3 and TRBJ1-2; 8 positions agree with TRBD1. Trimming took 7 bases from V and 6 from J; bases not matched to a gene: 16. Germline CDR1 and CDR2: MNHEY and SVGEGT. The CDR3 sequence is 16 residues long. The CDR3 nucleotides read TGTGCCAGCACCTCCGGGGGGACAGGACCTCAAGATGGCTACACCTTC. Protein: CASTSGGTGPQDGYTF.

The V call is TRBV19, the J call TRBJ2-7, with D perhaps being TRBD1 or TRBD2 (6 bases each). Germline CDR1 is LNHDA and CDR2 is SQIVND (reference sequence). CDR3 length: 14 amino acids. V dropped 4 bases and J dropped 2 bases, with 12 bases sitting between them. CDR3 sequence: CASSTGGGTYEQYF. CDR3 in DNA: TGTGCCAGTAGTACCGGAGGGGGTACCTACGAGCAGTACTTC.

Many counts were recorded for this clonotype. The chain employs TRBV7-9 and TRBJ2-7; TRBD1 matches at 9 bases. There are 17 residues in the CDR3. Trimming removed 5 bases from V and 2 bases from J; junction bases left unmatched: 13. CDR1 is SEHNR, CDR2 FQNEAQ, per germline (reference sequence). The CDR3 is CASSPLPGQGVTYEQYF. The CDR3 nucleotides read TGTGCCAGCAGCCCCCTCCCGGGACAGGGAGTCACCTACGAGCAGTACTTC.

In this sample, this clonotype turned up a few times. The V call is TRBV2, the J call TRBJ2-5, with 7 positions matching TRBD1. The CDR3 spans 15 residues. Unmatched junction bases numbered 14, after V lost 6 bases and J lost 7 bases. Germline CDR1 SNHLY, CDR2 FYNNEI. DNA of the CDR3: TGTGCCAGCAGGGGGCCCGGGACAGCCGCCCTGACCCAGTACTTC. It codes for CASRGPGTAALTQYF.

Notes on this clonotype: This could be a read error, since a much larger clone is one nucleotide away. The chain joins TRBV20-1 to TRBJ2-5, with 13 bases identical to TRBD2. The CDR3 extends over 16 amino acids. Per germline, CDR1 DFQATT and CDR2 SNEGSKA (reference sequence). With V trimmed by 8 bases and J by 4 bases, 13 bases remained unmatched. Here the CDR3 reads CSTTSGTSGMGETQYF. The CDR3 DNA reads as TGCAGTACTACTTCCGGGACTAGCGGGATGGGAGAGACCCAGTACTTC.

This clonotype was detected many times. This chain uses TRBV29-1 with TRBJ1-5; 7 positions match TRBD1. The V gene's germline CDR1 is SQVTM and CDR2 ANQGSEA. There are 13 residues in the CDR3. V trimming: 7 bases; J trimming: 3 bases; junction bases outside the gene matches: 6. The CDR3 DNA reads as TGCAGCGCCGAGACAGGGCCCAATCAGCCCCAGCATTTT. Protein product: CSAETGPNQPQHF.

This clonotype was seen a few times. This sequence joins TRBV6-1 and TRBJ1-3, with D maybe TRBD1 (5 bases). The V and J ends lost 5 bases and 2 bases respectively, with 16 bases between them. Germline CDR1 reads MNHNS; CDR2 reads SASEGT. This CDR3 has 16 amino acids. The CDR3 region is CASSLQALSPGNTIYF. CDR3 nucleotides: TGTGCCAGCAGTCTACAGGCCTTATCTCCTGGAAACACCATATATTTT.

This clonotype was seen a few times. This sequence joins TRBV7-2 and TRBJ1-5; 9 bases line up with TRBD1. Germline CDR1 and CDR2: SGHTA and FQGNSA. Germline trimming cut 5 bases from V and 1 base from J; bases unmatched to any gene: 3. The CDR3 is 15 amino acids. CDR3 nucleotide sequence: TGTGCCAGCAGCGGGGACAGGGCGAGCAATCAGCCCCAGCATTTT. It codes for CASSGDRASNQPQHF.

V usage is TRBV28 and J usage is TRBJ2-7; D gene ambiguous. CDR1 and CDR2 (germline): MDHEN, SYDVKM. This CDR3 spans 13 amino acids. The V and J ends lost 2 bases and 0 bases respectively, with 5 bases between them. In DNA form, the CDR3 reads TGTGCCAGCAGTTTAGACCACTCCTACGAGCAGTACTTC. This gives the protein CASSLDHSYEQYF.

This clonotype has only a few counts. V usage is TRBV20-1 and J usage is TRBJ2-1, with TRBD2 matching 7 bases. The junction had 4 bases not matched to a gene; V was cut back by 6 bases and J by 8 bases. Germline V gene lookup returns CDR1 DFQATT and CDR2 SNEGSKA (reference sequence). The CDR3 is 11 amino acids. CDR3 nucleotide sequence: TGCAGTGCCTCGACTAGCCATGAGCAGTTCTTC. It is translated as CSASTSHEQFF.

Ten or more counts support this clonotype. In DNA, the CDR3 is TGTGCCAGCAGTCCTAAGGGACTAGGACGATTCTTCCAAGAGACCCAGTACTTC. Translating gives CASSPKGLGRFFQETQYF. The chain uses TRBV27 and TRBJ2-5; 8 nucleotides line up with TRBD2. The germline CDR1 and CDR2 sequences are MNHEY and SMNVEV (reference sequence). V was pared by 5 bases and J by 1 base, with 15 bases of the junction left unmatched. There are 18 residues in the CDR3.

The sample holds many counts of this clonotype. The genes are TRBV12-3 or TRBV12-4 and TRBJ1-4; TRBD1 agrees at 9 bases. The CDR3 length is 14 residues. V trimming: 6 bases; J trimming: 2 bases; junction bases outside the gene matches: 1. The DNA for the CDR3 is TGTGCCAGCAGAGGGACAGGGACTAATGAAAAACTGTTTTTT. Its protein product is CASRGTGTNEKLFF.

This clonotype was recorded many times. This chain connects TRBV28 to TRBJ2-2; TRBD2 agrees at 8 bases. V lost 7 bases to trimming and J lost 4 bases; unmatched junction nucleotides: 11. This CDR3 is 16 amino acids long. Germline CDR1 and CDR2: MDHEN and SYDVKM. The CDR3 DNA sequence: TGTGCCAGCACCCCGGCGGGAGGTGCCAGCACCGGGGAGCTGTTTTTT. Its protein product is CASTPAGGASTGELFF.

This clonotype was recorded at least ten times. The chain links TRBV27 to TRBJ1-2; D gene uncertain. The CDR3 is made up of 15 amino acids. Trimming shortened V by 6 bases and J by 3 bases, and 17 bases separated the two germline ends. The V gene's germline CDR1 is MNHEY and CDR2 SMNVEV (reference sequence). The CDR3 here is CASRNLTLKHYGYTF. CDR3 DNA: TGTGCCAGCAGGAACCTGACCTTAAAGCACTATGGCTACACCTTC.

This chain links TRBV6-1 with TRBJ2-7; D tentatively reads TRBD1 or TRBD2 (5 bases each). With 6 bases removed from V and 6 bases from J, the gap between germline ends came to 15 bases. The CDR3 sequence is 13 residues long. Germline V lookup: CDR1 MNHNS, CDR2 SASEGT. The CDR3 is CASSLAGYGEQYF. The CDR3 DNA sequence: TGTGCCAGCAGCCTAGCAGGGTACGGCGAGCAGTACTTC.

The sample holds many counts of this clonotype. The chain recombines TRBV28 with TRBJ1-5, with D unresolved. Trimming removed 7 bases at V and 7 bases at J, with 14 bases between. CDR1 and CDR2 (germline): MDHEN, SYDVKM. There are 13 residues in the CDR3. The CDR3 DNA follows: TGTGCCAGCAATACGCCTCTCTGGCAGCCCCAGCATTTT. As protein: CASNTPLWQPQHF.

The chain has TRBV11-2 and TRBJ2-7; the match to TRBD2 covers 9 bases. After removal of 5 bases from V and 4 bases from J, the junction contained 12 bases not matched to a gene. The CDR3 extends over 16 amino acids. The germline V gene encodes CDR1 SGHAT and CDR2 FQNNGV. CDR3 bases: TGTGCCAGCAGCACAACTAGCGGGCGGCGGTGGTACGAGCAGTACTTC. Translated, it gives CASSTTSGRRWYEQYF.

This clonotype appeared a few times. The chain links TRBV5-1 to TRBJ2-7, with D maybe TRBD1 (6 bases). The V gene's germline CDR1 is SGHRS and CDR2 YFSETQ. Trimming pared 7 bases from V and 7 bases from J, leaving 27 bases between. The CDR3 has 16 amino acids. The CDR3 nucleotides read TGCGCCAGCCGTCCAAAGGCCTGGGGACCCACAGGGGAGCAGTACTTC. This gives the protein CASRPKAWGPTGEQYF.

The chain has TRBV12-3 or TRBV12-4 and TRBJ1-5; 9 bases fit TRBD1. This CDR3 spans 15 amino acids. With 3 bases clipped from V and 6 bases from J, the junction kept 6 bases outside the gene matches. CDR3 region: CASSFKTGGFQPQHF. CDR3 sequence (DNA): TGTGCCAGCAGTTTTAAAACAGGGGGCTTTCAGCCCCAGCATTTT.

The CDR3 DNA reads as TGTGCCAGCAGCGACCTTTTGGGGGGAATGACAGATACGCAGTATTTT. Its translation is CASSDLLGGMTDTQYF. The rearrangement joins TRBV5-5 to TRBJ2-3; maybe TRBD2 (6 bases). Germline lookup yields CDR1 SGHKS and CDR2 YYEKEE (reference sequence). V lost 4 bases and J lost 3, with 18 bases in between. The CDR3 sequence is 16 residues long.